This T cell receptor beta chain was profiled in a study of blood T cell repertoires in COVID-19. Study background: Sites in the United States, Italy and Spain provided acute and convalescent COVID-19 samples. The analysed material was cDNA or gDNA that came from T cells, B-cell-depleted T cells, or PBMCs.

In the original processing: For nucleated cells, counts were estimated from reference gene primer amplification. Sequencing was performed with immunoSEQ multiplex PCR; in TCRdb, only in-frame clones are kept and a portion is missing. Clonal size and the V and J genes are those of that table, whereas D and trimming came from the DNA. The table records more than 65,000 clones, about 90% of them present only once. The sequenced sample consisted of peripheral blood. The source of this sequence is a human donor in a cohort sampled during active COVID-19.

The CDR3 protein is CASSIYRTGGHQPQHF. CDR3 DNA: TGTGCCAGTAGTATATACCGTACAGGGGGTCATCAGCCCCAGCATTTT. V gene TRBV19 combines with J gene TRBJ1-5; 8 nucleotides align to TRBD1. Looked up from germline, CDR1 is LNHDA and CDR2 is SQIVND (reference sequence). The CDR3 covers 16 residues. J gave up 5 bases and V 2 bases, and 8 bases lay outside the gene matches. The complete variable domain, with remaining parts taken from reference TRBV19 and TRBJ1-5, reads DGGITQSPKYLFRKEGQNVTLSCEQNLNHDAMYWYRQDPGQGLRLIYYSQIVNDFQKGDIAEGYSVSREKKESFPLTVTSAQKNPTAFYLCASSIYRTGGHQPQHFGDGTRLSIL.